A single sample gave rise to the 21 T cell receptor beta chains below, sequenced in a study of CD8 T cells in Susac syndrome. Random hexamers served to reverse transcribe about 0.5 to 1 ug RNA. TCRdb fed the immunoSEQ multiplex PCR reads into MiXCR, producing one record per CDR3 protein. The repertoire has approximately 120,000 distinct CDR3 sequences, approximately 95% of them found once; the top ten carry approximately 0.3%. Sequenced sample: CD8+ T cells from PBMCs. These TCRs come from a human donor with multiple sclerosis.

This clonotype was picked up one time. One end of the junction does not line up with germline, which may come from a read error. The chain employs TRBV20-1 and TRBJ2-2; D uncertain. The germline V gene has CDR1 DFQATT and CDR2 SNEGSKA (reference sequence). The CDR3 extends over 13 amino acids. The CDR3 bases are TGCAGTCCTAGAGGCCAGCTCACCGGGGAGCTGTTTTTT. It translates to CSPRGQLTGELFF.

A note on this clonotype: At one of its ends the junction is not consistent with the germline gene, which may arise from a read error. CDR3: CASSLAGGYTEAFF. The CDR3 nucleotides are TGTGCCAGCAGCTTGGCAGGGGGATACACTGAAGCTTTCTTT. The chain employs TRBV5-1 and TRBJ1-1; 7 bases line up with TRBD1. Germline values: CDR1 SGHRS, CDR2 YFSETQ. The CDR3 is 14 amino acids.

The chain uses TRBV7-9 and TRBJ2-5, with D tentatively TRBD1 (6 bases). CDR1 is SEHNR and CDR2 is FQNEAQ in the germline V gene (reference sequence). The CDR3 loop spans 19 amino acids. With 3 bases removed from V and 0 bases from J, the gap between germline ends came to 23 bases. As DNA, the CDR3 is TGTGCCAGCAGCTTTCCTATGGGGGCGGCACAGGGCAACCAAGAGACCCAGTACTTC. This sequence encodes CASSFPMGAAQGNQETQYF.

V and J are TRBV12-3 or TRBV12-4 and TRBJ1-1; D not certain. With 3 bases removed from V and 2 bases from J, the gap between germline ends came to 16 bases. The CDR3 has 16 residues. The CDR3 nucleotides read TGTGCCAGCAGTTTTTATGGGCTCAGTCTTAACACTGAAGCTTTCTTT. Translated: CASSFYGLSLNTEAFF.

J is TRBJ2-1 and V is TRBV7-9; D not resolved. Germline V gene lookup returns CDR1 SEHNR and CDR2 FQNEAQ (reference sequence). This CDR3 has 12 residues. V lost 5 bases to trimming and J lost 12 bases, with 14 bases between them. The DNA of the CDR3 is TGTGCCAGCAGCCCCAATGCGGACGCGCAGTTCTTC. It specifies CASSPNADAQFF.

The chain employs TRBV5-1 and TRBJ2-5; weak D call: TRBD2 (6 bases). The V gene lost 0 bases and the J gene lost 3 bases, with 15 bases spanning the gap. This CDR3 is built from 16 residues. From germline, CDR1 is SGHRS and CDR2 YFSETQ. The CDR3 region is CASSLGAVRLEETQYF. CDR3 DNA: TGCGCCAGCAGCTTGGGAGCAGTAAGACTAGAAGAGACCCAGTACTTC. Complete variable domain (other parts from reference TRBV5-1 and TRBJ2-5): KAGVTQTPRYLIKTRGQQVTLSCSPISGHRSVSWYQQTPGQGLQFLFEYFSETQRNKGNFPGRFSGRQFSNSRSEMNVSTLELGDSALYLCASSLGAVRLEETQYFGPGTRLLVL.

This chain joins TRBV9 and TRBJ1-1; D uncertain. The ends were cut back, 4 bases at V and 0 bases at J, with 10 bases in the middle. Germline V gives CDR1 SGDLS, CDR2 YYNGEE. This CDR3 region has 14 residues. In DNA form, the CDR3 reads TGTGCCAGCAGCAGGCAGGCCATGAACACTGAAGCTTTCTTT. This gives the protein CASSRQAMNTEAFF. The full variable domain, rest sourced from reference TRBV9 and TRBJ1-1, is DSGVTQTPKHLITATGQRVTLRCSPRSGDLSVYWYQQSLDQGLQFLIQYYNGEERAKGNILERFSAQQFPDLHSELNLSSLELGDSALYFCASSRQAMNTEAFFGQGTRLTVV.

CDR3: CASSQRGTGNTGELFF. CDR3 nucleotides: TGCGCCAGCAGCCAGAGAGGTACAGGCAACACCGGGGAGCTGTTTTTT. V is TRBV4-1 and J is TRBJ2-2, with a weak D call TRBD1 (5 bases). CDR1 MGHRA and CDR2 YSYEKL come from the germline V gene. The CDR3 is 16 amino acids. V shed 3 bases and J shed 2 bases, with 13 bases lying between them.

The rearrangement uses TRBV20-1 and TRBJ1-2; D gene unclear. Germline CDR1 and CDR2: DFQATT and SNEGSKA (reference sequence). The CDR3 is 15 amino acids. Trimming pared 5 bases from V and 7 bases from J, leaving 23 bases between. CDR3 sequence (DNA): TGCAGTGCTCTCGAGTCAGCTGGTTTAGGATTTGGCTACACCTTC. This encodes CSALESAGLGFGYTF.

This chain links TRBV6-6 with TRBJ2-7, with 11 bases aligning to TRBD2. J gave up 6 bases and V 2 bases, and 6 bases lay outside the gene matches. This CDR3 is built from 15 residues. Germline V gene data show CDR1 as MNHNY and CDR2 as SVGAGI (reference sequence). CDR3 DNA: TGTGCCAGCAGTTACGGATCCGGGACTAGCGGCGAGCAGTACGTC. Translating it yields CASSYGSGTSGEQYV.

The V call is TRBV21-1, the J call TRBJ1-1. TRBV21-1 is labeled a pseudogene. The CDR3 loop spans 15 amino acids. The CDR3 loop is CASSKAGRQNTEAFF. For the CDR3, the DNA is TGTGCCAGCAGCAAAGCGGGGAGACAGAACACTGAAGCTTTCTTT.

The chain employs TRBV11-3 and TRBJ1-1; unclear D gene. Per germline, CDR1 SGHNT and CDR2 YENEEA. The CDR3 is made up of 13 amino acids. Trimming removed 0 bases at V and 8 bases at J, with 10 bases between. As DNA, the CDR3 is TGTGCCAGCAGCTTAGATCGGGTTGGGGAAGCTTTCTTT. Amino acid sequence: CASSLDRVGEAFF.

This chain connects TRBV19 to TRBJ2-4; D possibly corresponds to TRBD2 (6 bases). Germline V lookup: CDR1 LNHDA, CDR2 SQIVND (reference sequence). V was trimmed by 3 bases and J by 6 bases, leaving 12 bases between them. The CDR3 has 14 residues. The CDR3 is CASSIIGGGNIQYF. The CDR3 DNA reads TGTGCCAGTAGTATTATTGGGGGAGGAAACATTCAGTACTTC.

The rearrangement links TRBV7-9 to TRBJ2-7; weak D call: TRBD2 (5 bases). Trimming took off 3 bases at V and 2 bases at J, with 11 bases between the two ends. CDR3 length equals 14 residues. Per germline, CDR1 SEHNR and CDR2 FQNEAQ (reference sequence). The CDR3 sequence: CASSFGPRAYEQYF. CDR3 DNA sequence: TGTGCCAGCAGCTTTGGGCCGCGGGCCTACGAGCAGTACTTC.

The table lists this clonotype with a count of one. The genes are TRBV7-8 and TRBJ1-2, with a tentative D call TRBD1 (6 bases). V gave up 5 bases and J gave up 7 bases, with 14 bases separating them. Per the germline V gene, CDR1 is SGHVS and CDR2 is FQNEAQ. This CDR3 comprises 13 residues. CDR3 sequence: CASSPWGAGGYTF. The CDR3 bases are TGTGCCAGCAGCCCCTGGGGGGCCGGTGGCTACACCTTC.

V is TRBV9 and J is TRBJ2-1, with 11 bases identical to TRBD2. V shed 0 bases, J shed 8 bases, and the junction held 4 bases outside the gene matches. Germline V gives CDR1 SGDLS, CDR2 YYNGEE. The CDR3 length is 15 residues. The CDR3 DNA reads TGTGCCAGCAGCGTAGTAGGGACTAGCGGAGATGAGCAGTTCTTC. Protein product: CASSVVGTSGDEQFF.

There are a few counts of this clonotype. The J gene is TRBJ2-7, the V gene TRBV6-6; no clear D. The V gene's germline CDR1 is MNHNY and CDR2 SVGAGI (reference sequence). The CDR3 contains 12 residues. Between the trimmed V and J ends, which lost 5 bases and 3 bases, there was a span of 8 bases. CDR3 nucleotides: TGTGCCAGCAGTCCAAACAGCTACGAGCAGTACGTC. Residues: CASSPNSYEQYV.

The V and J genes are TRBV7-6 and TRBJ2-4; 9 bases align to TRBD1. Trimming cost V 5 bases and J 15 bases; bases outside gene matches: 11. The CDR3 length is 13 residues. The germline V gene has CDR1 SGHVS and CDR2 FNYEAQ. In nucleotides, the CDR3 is TGTGCCAGCAGCGAGCTGGGGACAGGGTTACCGTACTTC. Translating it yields CASSELGTGLPYF.

CDR3 in DNA: TGTGCCAGCAGCCCGAGGGGACAAGAAAGAAACACCATATATTTT. Protein product: CASSPRGQERNTIYF. The chain employs TRBV3-1 and TRBJ1-3; tentatively, D is TRBD1 (6 bases). Per germline, CDR1 LGHDT and CDR2 YNNKEL (reference sequence). This CDR3 has 15 amino acids. V lost 4 bases and J 5 bases, leaving 15 bases between the germline ends.

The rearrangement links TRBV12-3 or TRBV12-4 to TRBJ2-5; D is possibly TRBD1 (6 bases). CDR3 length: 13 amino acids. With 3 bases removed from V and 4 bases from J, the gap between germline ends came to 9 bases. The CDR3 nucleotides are TGTGCCAGCAGTTTCTGGGGGCTAGAGACCCAGTACTTC. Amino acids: CASSFWGLETQYF.

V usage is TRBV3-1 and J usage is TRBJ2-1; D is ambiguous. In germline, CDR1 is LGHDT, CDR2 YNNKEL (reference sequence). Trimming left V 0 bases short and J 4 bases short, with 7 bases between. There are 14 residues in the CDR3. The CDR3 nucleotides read TGTGCCAGCAGCCAAGAGCGGCAATACAATGAGCAGTTCTTC. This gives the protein CASSQERQYNEQFF.